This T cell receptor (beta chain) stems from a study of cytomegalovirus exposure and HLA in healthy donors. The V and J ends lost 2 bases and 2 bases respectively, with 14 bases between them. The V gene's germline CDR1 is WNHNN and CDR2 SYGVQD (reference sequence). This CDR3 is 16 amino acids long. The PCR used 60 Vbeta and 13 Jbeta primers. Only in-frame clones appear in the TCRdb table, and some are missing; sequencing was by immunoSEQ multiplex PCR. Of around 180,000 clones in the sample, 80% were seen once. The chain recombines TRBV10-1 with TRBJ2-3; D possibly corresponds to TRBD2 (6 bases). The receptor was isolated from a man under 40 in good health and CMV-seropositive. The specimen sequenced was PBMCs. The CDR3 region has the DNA TGCGCCAGCAGTGAGCTCGGGAGCCTGGCCACAGATACGCAGTATTTT. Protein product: CASSELGSLATDTQYF.